The clone carrying this TCR beta chain was detected once. The germline CDR1 and CDR2 sequences are LGHDT and YNNKEL (reference sequence). This CDR3 spans 15 amino acids. Trimming took 0 bases from V and 7 from J; bases not matched to a gene: 5. The protocol was immunoSEQ multiplex PCR, while the TCRdb copy is restricted to in-frame clones and leaves out a portion. The sample lists some 140,000 clones; 70% to 85% were seen once. The record originates from a study of blood T cell repertoires in COVID-19. Sequencing was carried out using peripheral blood. This receptor was obtained from a man aged 60 to 75 who had recovered from COVID-19. The chain joins TRBV3-1 (or the pseudogene TRBV3-2) to TRBJ2-1; TRBD1 matches at 8 bases. The CDR3 sequence is CASSQDRQGWNEQFF. The CDR3 region has the DNA TGTGCCAGCAGCCAAGATAGACAGGGGTGGAATGAGCAGTTCTTC.